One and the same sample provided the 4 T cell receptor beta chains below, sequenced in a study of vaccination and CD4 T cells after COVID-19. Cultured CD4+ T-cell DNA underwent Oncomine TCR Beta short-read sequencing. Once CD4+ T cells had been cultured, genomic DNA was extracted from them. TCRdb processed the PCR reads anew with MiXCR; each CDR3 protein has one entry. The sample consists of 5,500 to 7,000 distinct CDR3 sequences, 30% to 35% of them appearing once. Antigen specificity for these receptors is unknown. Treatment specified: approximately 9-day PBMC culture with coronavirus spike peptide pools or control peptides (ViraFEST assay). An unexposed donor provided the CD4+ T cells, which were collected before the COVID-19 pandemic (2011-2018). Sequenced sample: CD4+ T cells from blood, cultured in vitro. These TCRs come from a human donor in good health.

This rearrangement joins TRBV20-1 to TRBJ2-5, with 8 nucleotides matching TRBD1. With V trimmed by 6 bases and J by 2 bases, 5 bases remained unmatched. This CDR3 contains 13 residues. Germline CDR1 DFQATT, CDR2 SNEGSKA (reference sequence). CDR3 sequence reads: CSAGGQGQETQYF. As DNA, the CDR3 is TGCAGTGCCGGTGGACAGGGACAAGAGACCCAGTACTTC.

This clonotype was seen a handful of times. CDR3 protein: CSLLDHEQYF. DNA for the CDR3: TGCAGTCTCCTCGACCACGAGCAGTACTTC. The V gene is TRBV20-1, the J gene TRBJ2-7; D gene unclear. This CDR3 is 10 amino acids long. The germline V and J ends were trimmed by 8 bases and 5 bases, with 10 bases remaining between them. Looked up from germline, CDR1 is DFQATT and CDR2 is SNEGSKA (reference sequence).

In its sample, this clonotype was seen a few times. In DNA, the CDR3 is TGTGCCAGCAGTCAGTACGACACTGAAGCTTTCTTT. As protein: CASSQYDTEAFF. The chain links TRBV6-2 or TRBV6-3 to TRBJ1-1; D not resolved. The CDR3 extends over 12 amino acids. CDR1 MNHEY and CDR2 SVGEGT come from the germline V gene. Trimming pared 5 bases from V and 3 bases from J, leaving 7 bases between.

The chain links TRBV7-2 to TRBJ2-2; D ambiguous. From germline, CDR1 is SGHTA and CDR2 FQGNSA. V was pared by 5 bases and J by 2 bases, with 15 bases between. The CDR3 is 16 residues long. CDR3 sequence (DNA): TGTGCCAGCAGCCCCTCCAAACTGGGTAACACCGGGGAGCTGTTTTTT. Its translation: CASSPSKLGNTGELFF.